This T cell receptor (beta chain) originates from a study of blood T cell repertoires in COVID-19. Looked up from germline, CDR1 is LNHNV and CDR2 is YYDKDF (reference sequence). The CDR3 totals 18 residues. J gave up 0 bases and V 3 bases, and 13 bases lay outside the gene matches. Method: immunoSEQ multiplex PCR; TCRdb's copy keeps in-frame clones and lacks some. Among about 270,000 clones listed, around 90% were seen once. The rearrangement uses TRBV15 and TRBJ2-7; 8 nucleotides match TRBD2. Specimen: PBMCs or T cells enriched from blood (not recorded which). This clonotype was sampled from an older woman in a cohort exposed to, infected with or recovered from COVID-19 (not recorded which). The chain's CDR3 is CATSRWASGFRISYEQYF. The CDR3 DNA is TGTGCCACCAGCAGGTGGGCTAGCGGGTTCAGAATCTCCTACGAGCAGTACTTC. Using reference TRBV15 and TRBJ2-7 for the parts outside the CDR3, the full variable domain is DAMVIQNPRYQVTQFGKPVTLSCSQTLNHNVMYWYQQKSSQAPKLLFHYYDKDFNNEADTPDNFQSRRPNTSFCFLDIRSPGLGDTAMYLCATSRWASGFRISYEQYFGPGTRLTVT.